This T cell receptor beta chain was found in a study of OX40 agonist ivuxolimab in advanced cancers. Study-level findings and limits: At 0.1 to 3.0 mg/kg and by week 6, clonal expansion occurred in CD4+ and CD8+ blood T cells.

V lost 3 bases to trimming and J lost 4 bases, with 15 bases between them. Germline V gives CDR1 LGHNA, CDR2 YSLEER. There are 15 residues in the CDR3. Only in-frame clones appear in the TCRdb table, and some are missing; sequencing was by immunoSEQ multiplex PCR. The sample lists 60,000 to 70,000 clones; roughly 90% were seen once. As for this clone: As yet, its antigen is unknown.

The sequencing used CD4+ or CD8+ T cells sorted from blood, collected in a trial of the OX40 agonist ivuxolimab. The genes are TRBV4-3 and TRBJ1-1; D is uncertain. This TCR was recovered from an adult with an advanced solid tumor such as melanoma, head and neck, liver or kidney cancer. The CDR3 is CASSHSRRGGTEAFF. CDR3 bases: TGCGCCAGCAGCCATTCCCGACGGGGTGGCACTGAAGCTTTCTTT.